A single sample is the source of the 3 T cell receptor beta chains below, sequenced in a study of blood T cells in healthy people across ages. The second PCR ran roughly 6 to 11 cycles with a sample-barcoded 5' primer and J-beta primers. TCRdb redid the calling of the 5' RACE reads with MiXCR, one entry per CDR3 protein. This table holds some 560,000 distinct CDR3 sequences, about 25% found once. Separately, the same data were catalogued under a study of T cells of mothers and their children.

The sample comprised blood. These receptors came from a boy aged 2 to 9 in good health.

This clonotype was detected only a few times. The CDR3 spells CAISERSHRDRGAGANVLTF. DNA for the CDR3: TGTGCCATCAGTGAGCGCTCCCACCGGGACAGGGGGGCTGGGGCCAACGTCCTGACTTTC. The chain joins TRBV10-3 to TRBJ2-6, with TRBD1 matching over 11 bases. The CDR3 is 20 residues long. The germline V gene encodes CDR1 ENHRY and CDR2 SYGVKD. The J segment lost 2 bases and the V segment lost 2 bases, leaving 11 bases of the junction unmatched.

This clonotype was detected ten times or more. The rearrangement uses TRBV6-8 and TRBJ2-4; the match to TRBD1 covers 10 bases. CDR3 length equals 16 residues. V shed 8 bases and J 4 bases; nucleotides not matched to a gene: 11. CDR1 is MNHGY, CDR2 SAAAGT, per germline. CDR3: CASGRGDRGLKNIQYF. As DNA, the CDR3 is TGTGCCAGCGGTAGAGGGGACAGGGGTCTGAAAAACATTCAGTACTTC.

This clonotype has more than one count but fewer than ten. The chain employs TRBV2 and TRBJ1-5, with TRBD1 as a possible D gene (6 bases). Trimming removed 0 bases at V and 4 bases at J, with 13 bases between. The germline gives CDR1 SNHLY, CDR2 FYNNEI. The CDR3 has 16 amino acids. In DNA form, the CDR3 reads TGTGCCAGCAGTGAAGCTCTTGGGGGCCGGAATCAGCCCCAGCATTTT. As protein: CASSEALGGRNQPQHF.